These T cell receptor beta chains were read from a single sample in a study of CD8 T cells in Susac syndrome. TCRdb processed the immunoSEQ multiplex PCR reads anew with MiXCR; each CDR3 protein has one entry. The sample carries about 430,000 distinct CDR3 sequences, more than 70% recorded once. Source material: CD8+ T cells from PBMCs. The receptors stem from a human donor with multiple sclerosis. CDR3s include the opening cysteine and the closing phenylalanine or tryptophan. A D gene is named only where the DNA matches it firmly. The listing skips clone size in some rows; elsewhere it reads once, few, many or a size class.

size | J | D | V | DNA | CDR3
. | TRBJ2-1 | TRBD1 | TRBV24-1 | TGTGCCACCAGTGCAGGGGGTGATGAGCAGTTCTTC | CATSAGGDEQFF
. | TRBJ2-1 | . | TRBV19 | TGTGCCAGTAGTATATCAGGGCCCTCCTACAATGAGCAGTTCTTC | CASSISGPSYNEQFF
. | TRBJ2-7 | . | TRBV29-1 | TGCAGCGTTGTGGGGGGCGAGCAGTACTTC | CSVVGGEQYF
. | TRBJ2-7 | TRBD2 | TRBV15 | TGTGCCACCAGTTCGGGCCGGGGGCTAGCGGGAGCCTACGAGCAGTACTTC | CATSSGRGLAGAYEQYF
. | TRBJ2-7 | . | TRBV20-1 | TGCAGTGCTAGAGATAGGTGGTACGAGCAGTACTTC | CSARDRWYEQYF
. | TRBJ2-5 | . | TRBV20-1 | TGCAGTGCTAGTTCAGGGGAACTCCGGACCCAGTACTTC | CSASSGELRTQYF
few | TRBJ2-3 | . | TRBV6-1 | TGTGCCAGCAGTGAAATTGGCACAGATACGCAGTATTTT | CASSEIGTDTQYF
. | TRBJ1-2 | . | TRBV11-2 | TGTGCCAGCAGCAAGGAACTGAACTATGACTACACCTTC | CASSKELNYDYTF
few | TRBJ1-2 | . | TRBV27 | TGTGCCAGCAGTCCCTATTTGGAGGGTGATGGCTACACCTTC | CASSPYLEGDGYTF
once | TRBJ2-7 | TRBD1 | TRBV27 | TGTGCCAGCAGCCCGGGACAGAGTTTCTACGAGCAGTACTTC | CASSPGQSFYEQYF
. | TRBJ1-2 | . | TRBV27 | TGTGCCAGCAGTAATTCAGGGGACTATGGCTACACCTTC | CASSNSGDYGYTF
. | TRBJ1-2 | . | TRBV18 | TGTGCCAGCTCACCACAGAGAGGCCAACCTTATGGCTACACCTTC | CASSPQRGQPYGYTF
. | TRBJ1-1 | . | TRBV4-2 | TGTGCCAGCAGCCTCCATGAGGAGGTGAACACTGAAGCTTTCTTT | CASSLHEEVNTEAFF
once | TRBJ2-7 | . | TRBV4-1 | TGCGCCAGCAGCCAACCCTTGGCAGCACTGCGGGACCCCTTCGAGCAGTACTTC | CASSQPLAALRDPFEQYF
. | TRBJ2-7 | . | TRBV6-2/TRBV6-3 | TGTGCCAGCAGTCCTTCGACAGGACTCTCCTACGAGCAGTACTTC | CASSPSTGLSYEQYF
. | TRBJ2-1 | TRBD2 | TRBV5-1 | TGCGCCAGCAGCTCCCCGGTAGCGGGGGGCTTCAATGAGCAGTTCTTC | CASSSPVAGGFNEQFF
. | TRBJ2-3 | TRBD2 | TRBV5-6 | TGTGCCAGCAGCTCCGACATGGGACTAGATGAAAGCACAGATACGCAGTATTTT | CASSSDMGLDESTDTQYF
. | TRBJ2-7 | . | TRBV20-1 | TGCAGTGCTCCCTCTCCCACAGGGATGTCCTACGAGCAGTACTTC | CSAPSPTGMSYEQYF
. | TRBJ1-5 | . | TRBV4-1 | TGCGCCAGCAGCCAAGACCAGGGCTATAGCAATCAGCCCCAGCATTTT | CASSQDQGYSNQPQHF
. | TRBJ2-2 | . | TRBV27 | TGTGCCAGCAGTCCCTGGACGGGGAACACCGGGGAGCTGTTTTTT | CASSPWTGNTGELFF
. | TRBJ2-4 | TRBD1 | TRBV28 | TGTGCCAGCAAAGATCCGGGACAGGGGGCCAAAAACATTCAGTACTTC | CASKDPGQGAKNIQYF
once | TRBJ2-7 | . | TRBV7-9 | TGTGCCAGCAGCTCACGCTACAGCGAAGGCAATGTCTACGAGCAGTACTTC | CASSSRYSEGNVYEQYF
. | TRBJ1-2 | TRBD1 | TRBV27 | TGTGCCAGCGCGTACGGACAGGGTCCCTATGGCTACACCTTC | CASAYGQGPYGYTF
. | TRBJ2-7 | TRBD2 | TRBV2 | TGTGCCAGCGCCGGGGGGTCTCGCGAGCAGTACTTC | CASAGGSREQYF
. | TRBJ2-7 | . | TRBV5-4 | TGTGCCAGCAGTTCTTATCAGGGGCACGGTGGCGAGCAGTACTTC | CASSSYQGHGGEQYF
. | TRBJ1-4 | TRBD1 | TRBV6-5 | TGTGCCAGCGGGGCAGGGGGCCCGATGAGTGGTCTGTTTTTT | CASGAGGPMSGLFF
. | TRBJ2-7 | TRBD1 | TRBV25-1 | TGTGCCAGCAGTGGCTACGGGACAGGAGAATACGAGCAGTACTTC | CASSGYGTGEYEQYF
. | TRBJ1-2 | . | TRBV6-1 | TGTGCCAGCGGATTGGACAGCCAATTCTATGGCTACACCTTC | CASGLDSQFYGYTF
. | TRBJ1-1 | TRBD1 | TRBV18 | TGTGCCAGCTCACCATACCGGGACAGGGGGATGGACACTGAAGCTTTCTTT | CASSPYRDRGMDTEAFF
few | TRBJ1-1 | . | TRBV30 | TGTGCCTGGAGTATCGGCCTTGAAGCTTTCTTT | CAWSIGLEAFF
. | TRBJ2-1 | . | TRBV4-1 | TGCGCCAGCAGCCTATATGATTCCAATGAGCAGTTCTTC | CASSLYDSNEQFF
. | TRBJ2-1 | TRBD2 | TRBV12-3/TRBV12-4 | TGTGCCAGCAGTCCAGGGAGGGTATACACATGGGATGAGCAGTTCTTC | CASSPGRVYTWDEQFF
. | TRBJ2-7 | . | TRBV5-1 | TGCGCCAGCAGCTCCCCTGACAGCATGAGAGAGCAGTACTTC | CASSSPDSMREQYF
. | TRBJ1-1 | . | TRBV30 | TGTGCCTGGAGTGTAGGGGACCGCATGAACACTGAAGCTTTCTTT | CAWSVGDRMNTEAFF
. | TRBJ2-2 | . | TRBV5-1 | TGCGCCAGCGCGCGGGAGAACACCGGGGAGCTGTTTTTT | CASARENTGELFF
once | TRBJ2-7 | . | TRBV19 | TGTGCCAGTTCCGGGAGATACTACGAGCAGTACTTC | CASSGRYYEQYF
. | TRBJ2-1 | TRBD2 | TRBV4-1 | TGCGCCAGCAGCCAAGGAGCTAGCGGTAACAATGAGCAGTTCTTC | CASSQGASGNNEQFF
few | TRBJ2-1 | TRBD1 | TRBV7-9 | TGTGCCAGCAGCCCAATGCCCCGGGACAGTAACAATGAGCAGTTCTTC | CASSPMPRDSNNEQFF
. | TRBJ2-5 | TRBD2 | TRBV29-1 | TGCAGCGTTGTACTAGCGGGAGAAAGGGAGACCCAGTACTTC | CSVVLAGERETQYF
. | TRBJ2-2 | TRBD2 | TRBV11-1 | TGTGCCAGCACCATACCCAAACGGCCGACTAGCGGGGGGGCCTGGACCGGGGAGCTGTTTTTT | CASTIPKRPTSGGAWTGELFF
. | TRBJ1-1 | . | TRBV7-9 | TGTGCCAGCAGCTTAGCGGGGGAGTGGGACACTGAAGCTTTCTTT | CASSLAGEWDTEAFF
. | TRBJ2-2 | . | TRBV19 | TGTGCCACCCAGGGGGGTACCGGGGAGCTGTTTTTT | CATQGGTGELFF
. | TRBJ2-3 | TRBD2 | TRBV10-3 | TGTGCCATCCGCGTACTGGTGAACGGTGGGGGGGACACAGATACGCAGTATTTT | CAIRVLVNGGGDTDTQYF
. | TRBJ2-1 | . | TRBV4-1 | TGCGCCAGCAGCCTCCATTCTGACTTCAGCTCCTACAATGAGCAGTTCTTC | CASSLHSDFSSYNEQFF
. | TRBJ1-5 | . | TRBV28 | TGTGCCAGCAGTCAGGGAGTTCAGCCCCAGCATTTT | CASSQGVQPQHF
. | TRBJ2-1 | . | TRBV6-5 | TGTGCCAGCAGTTACTCGAGTCTAGGCGGGGGCGACGACAATGAGCAGTTCTTC | CASSYSSLGGGDDNEQFF
few | TRBJ2-1 | . | TRBV19 | TGTGCCAGTAGTATCCCGGGAGACTACAATGAGCAGTTCTTC | CASSIPGDYNEQFF
. | TRBJ2-1 | TRBD2 | TRBV5-1 | TGCGCCAGCAGCACAATTCCCCCTAGCGGAGTCCCCCTTTACAATGAGCAGTTCTTC | CASSTIPPSGVPLYNEQFF
once | TRBJ2-3 | . | TRBV3-1 | TGTGCCAGCAGCCTATATCCGGACAGCTGGACAGATACGCAGTATTTT | CASSLYPDSWTDTQYF
. | TRBJ2-3 | TRBD2 | TRBV12-3/TRBV12-4 | TGTGCCAGCACCCTACTAGCGGGGGGCGACACAGATACGCAGTATTTT | CASTLLAGGDTDTQYF
few | TRBJ1-1 | . | TRBV19 | TGTGCCAGTAGTACCGAGAACACTGAAGCTTTCTTT | CASSTENTEAFF
. | TRBJ1-4 | . | TRBV3-1 | TGTGCCAGCAGCCAAGACCCCGGGGCTGATGAAAAACTGTTTTTT | CASSQDPGADEKLFF
. | TRBJ1-5 | TRBD1 | TRBV7-2 | TGTGCCAGCAGCCCAGGACAGGAGGATTATCAGCCCCAGCATTTT | CASSPGQEDYQPQHF
. | TRBJ1-2 | . | TRBV2 | TGTGCCAACACCCGGGTAGGGTTTTCTAACTATGGCTACACCTTC | CANTRVGFSNYGYTF
. | TRBJ2-6 | TRBD1 | TRBV7-8 | TGTGCCAGCAGCTTAAAGGCGCAGGGGGTACTGTCTGGGGCCAACGTCCTGACTTTC | CASSLKAQGVLSGANVLTF